This T cell receptor (beta chain) emerged from a study of CD8 T cells in Susac syndrome. cDNA came from about 0.5 to 1 ug RNA primed by random hexamers. TCR beta CDR3 was amplified by immunoSEQ covering 54 Vbeta and 13 Jbeta. Each CDR3 protein is one row after TCRdb ran MiXCR on the immunoSEQ multiplex PCR reads. The profile shows 100,000 to 150,000 distinct CDR3 sequences, about 95% of them singletons. Matching for age and sex applied to the controls, who were healthy donors. TEMRA cells were FACS-enriched, and CD8+ and CD4+ T cells were isolated negatively. CDR3 length: 13 amino acids. V gave up 6 bases and J gave up 5 bases, with 13 bases separating them.

The source material was CD4+ T cells from PBMCs. This clonotype originated in a human donor in good health. This sequence joins TRBV12-3 or TRBV12-4 and TRBJ1-2; D perhaps matches TRBD1 (6 bases). The CDR3 region has the DNA TGTGCCAGCAGCCCGACAGGACAATATGGCTACACCTTC. Protein: CASSPTGQYGYTF.